This T cell receptor beta chain emerged from a study of T cell repertoires in cytomegalovirus infection. The CDR3 runs to 17 residues. Trimming stripped 6 bases from V and 2 bases from J, with 22 bases between. Looked up from germline, CDR1 is SGHDN and CDR2 is FVKESK. TCRdb reprocessed the reads with MiXCR, giving one entry per CDR3 protein. Found here are around 170,000 distinct CDR3 sequences, roughly 17% of them singletons; the top ten hold around a sixth. The specimen was CD8+ T cells from PBMCs. The gene calls are TRBV14 and TRBJ1-1, with D tentatively TRBD1 (5 bases). The origin of this receptor is a human donor in good health (CMV status not recorded). Some clones in this sample may be carry-over from other donors' samples. The CDR3 is CASSETAGWSLNTEAFF. In DNA form, the CDR3 reads TGTGCCAGCAGTGAGACGGCAGGGTGGTCCCTCAACACTGAAGCTTTCTTT.